These 10 T cell receptor beta chains share one sample of origin, sequenced in a study of blood T cell repertoires in COVID-19. Generated by immunoSEQ multiplex PCR, the TCRdb table keeps only in-frame clones and is missing some. The sample carries about 68,000 clones, around 86% recorded once. The sample was peripheral blood. These receptors came from a man under 40 with acute or convalescent COVID-19.

CDR3 in amino acids: CASSPTRNSPLHF. CDR3 nucleotide sequence: TGTGCCAGCAGCCCGACACGCAATTCACCCCTCCACTTT. This chain connects TRBV7-3 to TRBJ1-6; D not resolved. Germline CDR1 is SGHTA and CDR2 is FQGTGA. V lost 5 bases and J lost 7, with 9 bases in between. The CDR3 is 13 amino acids.

The chain links TRBV11-2 to TRBJ2-1, with 8 positions matching TRBD2. Trimming removed 5 bases from V and 11 bases from J; junction bases left unmatched: 14. The CDR3 runs to 15 residues. Germline CDR1 reads SGHAT; CDR2 reads FQNNGV. The CDR3 coding sequence is TGTGCCAGCAGCAACCCGAGTAGCGGGGTCCCGAAGCAGTTCTTC. Protein sequence: CASSNPSSGVPKQFF.

This clone was detected only once. This chain links TRBV10-2 with TRBJ2-2; 13 nucleotides match TRBD2. V lost 8 bases, J lost 6 bases, and 3 bases stayed unmatched. The CDR3 is 14 residues long. Germline values: CDR1 WSHSY, CDR2 SAAADI. The CDR3, as DNA: TGCGCCAGCCAAGGACTAGCGGGAGCCGGGGAGCTGTTTTTT. This encodes CASQGLAGAGELFF.

The chain has TRBV11-2 and TRBJ2-7; 9 positions match TRBD1. V was clipped by 3 bases and J by 9 bases; unmatched bases: 12. Germline V gene sequence: CDR1 SGHAT, CDR2 FQNNGV. This CDR3 is built from 15 residues. In DNA, the CDR3 is TGTGCCAGCAGCTTCGGGGGACAGGGTCTTTTGAGGCAGTACTTC. Its protein is CASSFGGQGLLRQYF.

The V and J genes are TRBV28 and TRBJ1-6; no firm D call. CDR3 size: 13 residues. Germline V gene data show CDR1 as MDHEN and CDR2 as SYDVKM. The germline V and J ends were trimmed by 5 bases and 5 bases, with 7 bases remaining between them. As DNA, the CDR3 is TGTGCCAGCAGTCGTTCTAATAATTCACCCCTCCACTTT. Its translation: CASSRSNNSPLHF.

The rearrangement links TRBV27 to TRBJ2-7; 7 bases map to TRBD2. The germline CDR1 and CDR2 sequences are MNHEY and SMNVEV (reference sequence). The CDR3 spans 15 residues. The junction had 15 bases not matched to a gene; V was cut back by 6 bases and J by 7 bases. CDR3 loop: CASRTQGGVLGEQYF. The CDR3 nucleotides read TGTGCCAGCAGAACCCAGGGAGGGGTTCTGGGTGAGCAGTACTTC.

This chain links TRBV28 with TRBJ2-7; D remains ambiguous. The CDR3 totals 11 residues. Trimming removed 3 bases from V and 4 bases from J, with 4 bases in between. The germline gives CDR1 MDHEN, CDR2 SYDVKM. CDR3 nucleotides: TGTGCCAGCAGTTTGAGGTACGAGCAGTACTTC. Protein: CASSLRYEQYF.

The chain employs TRBV5-4 and TRBJ1-1, with TRBD1 matching 8 bases. The CDR3 is 14 residues long. Germline trimming cut 4 bases from V and 10 bases from J; bases unmatched to any gene: 12. Germline lookup yields CDR1 SGHNT and CDR2 YYREEE (reference sequence). The CDR3 DNA reads as TGTGCCAGCAGCCGTATGGACAGGGAAAGAGGAGCTTTCTTT. Translation: CASSRMDRERGAFF.

The chain employs TRBV7-2 and TRBJ2-1; the match to TRBD2 covers 9 bases. The CDR3 is made up of 15 amino acids. V lost 3 bases and J lost 7; bases outside the gene matches: 7. Germline assignment: CDR1 SGHTA and CDR2 FQGNSA. In DNA, the CDR3 is TGTGCCAGCAGCTTGGAAAATAGCGGGAGAAATGAGCAGTTCTTC. The encoded protein is CASSLENSGRNEQFF.

The rearrangement uses TRBV28 and TRBJ2-6; 13 bases map to TRBD2. The length of the CDR3 is 17 residues. The germline V gene has CDR1 MDHEN and CDR2 SYDVKM. V shed 5 bases, J shed 1 base, and the junction held 2 bases outside the gene matches. CDR3 residues: CASSGLAGVSGANVLTF. CDR3 coding DNA: TGTGCCAGCAGTGGACTAGCGGGAGTATCTGGGGCCAACGTCCTGACTTTC.